This TCR beta chain was recovered during a study of blood T cell repertoires in COVID-19. Study context: Specimens from acute and convalescent COVID-19 originated in the United States, Italy and Spain. The cDNA or gDNA used as material had been derived from T cells, B-cell-depleted T cells, or PBMCs.

Losses at the gene ends were 4 bases for V and 3 bases for J; bases not matched to a gene: 7. The CDR3 extends over 15 amino acids. The germline CDR1 and CDR2 sequences are MNHNS and SASEGT. Authors' processing steps: By means of reference gene primer amplification, nucleated cell counts were estimated. Here immunoSEQ multiplex PCR was the method, and the copy in TCRdb shows in-frame clones only, minus some. V and J calls and clone size follow that table, whereas D and trimming were derived from the DNA. The sample shows 100,000 to 150,000 clones, around 74% of them seen only once. Seattle patients were enrolled while actively infected and followed longitudinally.

The sequencing sample was made of peripheral blood. The TCR sequence derives from an elderly man with COVID-19, enrolled during active disease. V is TRBV6-1 and J is TRBJ2-7; TRBD2 aligns across 9 bases. In nucleotides, the CDR3 is TGTGCCAGCAGTGCGAGACTAGCGGAGCTCTACGAGCAGTACTTC. Its translation: CASSARLAELYEQYF.